Below, 30 T cell receptor beta chains from the same sample are listed, as sequenced in a study of Graves' ophthalmopathy and Graves' hyperthyroidism. Amplified TCR beta CDR3 regions were obtained using RNA transcripts as template. First-round RT-PCR relied on HTBI primers, and a second-round multiplex PCR came next. TCRdb reprocessed the multiplex PCR reads via MiXCR and lists one record per CDR3 protein. The repertoire has around 660,000 distinct CDR3 sequences, roughly 39% of them found once; the top ten carry 3% to 3.5%. The sample consisted of peripheral blood. Every receptor here comes from an adult man with Graves' ophthalmopathy.

CDR3 in amino acids: CASSTRQGSSTGELFF. The DNA of the CDR3 is TGTGCCAGCAGCACACGACAGGGTTCCTCCACCGGGGAGCTGTTTTTT. V is TRBV11-2 and J is TRBJ2-2, with 7 bases aligning to TRBD1. V lost 5 bases to trimming and J lost 4 bases; unmatched junction nucleotides: 10. Per germline, CDR1 SGHAT and CDR2 FQNNGV. The CDR3 has 16 residues.

In this sample, this clonotype turned up many times. The V call is TRBV20-1, the J call TRBJ1-2; a possible D gene is TRBD1 (5 bases). The V gene lost 2 bases and the J gene lost 8 bases, with 15 bases spanning the gap. This CDR3 has 13 amino acids. Germline V gene lookup returns CDR1 DFQATT and CDR2 SNEGSKA (reference sequence). CDR3 loop: CSARKQDLRGYTF. CDR3 sequence (DNA): TGCAGTGCTAGAAAACAGGATCTTCGGGGCTACACCTTC.

The gene calls are TRBV15 and TRBJ1-4; 7 positions agree with TRBD1. The CDR3 is made up of 15 amino acids. Germline loops: CDR1 LNHNV, CDR2 YYDKDF (reference sequence). Trimming took 3 bases from V and 7 from J; bases not matched to a gene: 8. DNA of the CDR3: TGTGCCACCAGCAGCCCCGGGACAGAGTTTGAAAAACTGTTTTTT. As protein: CATSSPGTEFEKLFF.

V usage is TRBV7-2 and J usage is TRBJ1-1; a possible D gene is TRBD1 (5 bases). Germline-derived CDR1 and CDR2 are SGHTA and FQGNSA. CDR3 size: 13 residues. V lost 7 bases and J lost 3, with 12 bases in between. As DNA, the CDR3 is TGTGCCAGCAAGGGGCTACAGGACACTGAAGCTTTCTTT. It yields the protein CASKGLQDTEAFF.

This clonotype was detected ten times or more. The V gene is TRBV7-8, the J gene TRBJ2-7; 10 bases are shared with TRBD1. V gave up 5 bases and J gave up 2 bases; unmatched junction bases: 6. The CDR3 runs to 15 residues. Germline CDR1 and CDR2: SGHVS and FQNEAQ. CDR3 DNA sequence: TGTGCCAGCAGCGACCGGGACAGGGGTGCCTACGAGCAGTACTTC. Translated, it gives CASSDRDRGAYEQYF.

There are many counts of this clonotype. The V gene is TRBV10-3, the J gene TRBJ1-1; TRBD1 matches at 9 bases. Germline V CDR1 and CDR2: ENHRY, SYGVKD. CDR3 length: 17 amino acids. Trimming removed 3 bases from V and 0 bases from J; junction bases left unmatched: 8. CDR3 residues: CAISDPPGQGMNTEAFF. CDR3 DNA sequence: TGTGCCATCAGTGACCCCCCGGGACAGGGCATGAACACTGAAGCTTTCTTT.

This clonotype was counted many times. The J gene is TRBJ1-1, the V gene TRBV5-1; tentative D call: TRBD1 (6 bases). The CDR3 extends over 15 amino acids. V lost 0 bases and J lost 3, with 12 bases in between. Germline assignment: CDR1 SGHRS and CDR2 YFSETQ. DNA for the CDR3: TGCGCCAGCAGCTTGGGACAGGCAGGTTACACTGAAGCTTTCTTT. It yields the protein CASSLGQAGYTEAFF.

The chain uses TRBV7-3 and TRBJ2-3; perhaps TRBD1 as D (5 bases). CDR1 is SGHTA, CDR2 FQGTGA, per germline. Trimming took off 2 bases at V and 0 bases at J, with 12 bases between the two ends. CDR3 size: 16 residues. The CDR3 DNA reads TGTGCCAGCAGCTTATGGGGCGGCTCAAGCACAGATACGCAGTATTTT. This encodes CASSLWGGSSTDTQYF. Complete variable domain (other parts from reference TRBV7-3 and TRBJ2-3): GAGVSQTPSNKVTEKGKYVELRCDPISGHTALYWYRQSLGQGPEFLIYFQGTGAADDSGLPNDRFFAVRPEGSVSTLKIQRTERGDSAVYLCASSLWGGSSTDTQYFGPGTRLTVL.

This chain connects TRBV7-9 to TRBJ1-2, with TRBD1 matching 12 bases. Unmatched junction bases numbered 15, after V lost 5 bases and J lost 8 bases. CDR1 and CDR2 (germline): SEHNR, FQNEAQ (reference sequence). CDR3 length equals 17 residues. The CDR3 region is CASSKPGQGAAVGGYTF. The DNA for the CDR3 is TGTGCCAGCAGCAAACCGGGACAGGGGGCGGCCGTGGGGGGCTACACCTTC.

This chain links TRBV6-2 or TRBV6-3 with TRBJ1-2, with 7 bases identical to TRBD1. CDR1 is MNHEY and CDR2 is SVGEGT in the germline V gene. Trimming cost V 9 bases and J 7 bases; bases outside gene matches: 11. CDR3 size: 13 residues. The CDR3 nucleotides are TGTGCCAGTTTGGGACAGCCCCTGTTTGGCTACACCTTC. It is translated as CASLGQPLFGYTF.

The table lists this clonotype with a few counts. V gene TRBV9 combines with J gene TRBJ2-2, with 9 bases aligning to TRBD2. The CDR3 has 17 residues. Germline V CDR1 and CDR2: SGDLS, YYNGEE. V gave up 4 bases and J gave up 2 bases; unmatched junction bases: 9. CDR3 DNA sequence: TGTGCCAGCAGCCCCCCTTCTAGCGGGGTAAACACCGGGGAGCTGTTTTTT. It translates to CASSPPSSGVNTGELFF.

This clonotype was counted ten times or more. The chain joins TRBV15 to TRBJ2-5; D remains unclear. CDR1 is LNHNV and CDR2 is YYDKDF in the germline V gene (reference sequence). This CDR3 region has 15 residues. Deletions cut 3 bases from V and 1 base from J, with 12 bases between. CDR3 amino acids: CATSSLDGVQETQYF. The CDR3 coding sequence is TGTGCCACCAGCAGTCTGGATGGGGTCCAAGAGACCCAGTACTTC.

This clonotype was seen many times. The CDR3 sequence is CASSGGGGGEAFF. DNA of the CDR3: TGTGCCAGCAGCGGGGGGGGAGGAGGTGAAGCTTTCTTT. V usage is TRBV7-3 and J usage is TRBJ1-1; D might be TRBD1 (5 bases). Germline loops: CDR1 SGHTA, CDR2 FQGTGA. The CDR3 covers 13 residues. Trimming removed 5 bases from V and 7 bases from J, with 14 bases in between.

This clonotype was detected ten times or more. The chain recombines TRBV14 with TRBJ1-1; D remains unclear. The CDR3 has 13 residues. The V gene's germline CDR1 is SGHDN and CDR2 FVKESK. Trimming shortened V by 2 bases and J by 1 base, and 5 bases separated the two germline ends. The chain's CDR3 is CASSQMENTEAFF. CDR3 DNA sequence: TGTGCCAGCAGCCAAATGGAGAACACTGAAGCTTTCTTT.

The V and J genes are TRBV12-3 or TRBV12-4 and TRBJ1-2; D might be TRBD1 (5 bases). V was pared by 5 bases and J by 2 bases, with 18 bases between. The CDR3 has 16 residues. The CDR3 DNA is TGTGCCAGCAGTCACTCCGACAGACGTCGAAACTATGGCTACACCTTC. This gives the protein CASSHSDRRRNYGYTF.

This clonotype appeared many times. This chain links TRBV10-3 with TRBJ2-5; no definite D call. The CDR3 contains 9 residues. CDR1 is ENHRY and CDR2 is SYGVKD in the germline V gene. Trimming stripped 7 bases from V and 7 bases from J, with 4 bases between. The CDR3 region is CAIKGTQYF. The CDR3 nucleotides are TGTGCCATCAAGGGGACCCAGTACTTC.

This clonotype has at least ten counts. The rearrangement joins TRBV9 to TRBJ2-7; TRBD2 matches 8 bases. The V gene's germline CDR1 is SGDLS and CDR2 YYNGEE. This CDR3 contains 14 residues. The trim removed 4 bases at V and 4 bases at J, leaving 7 bases unmatched. CDR3 nucleotides: TGTGCCAGCAGCCCGCGAGCGGGAGCTTACGAGCAGTACTTC. Translated, it gives CASSPRAGAYEQYF.

This chain links TRBV15 with TRBJ1-4, with D maybe TRBD1 (6 bases). Trimming cost V 0 bases and J 9 bases, with 14 bases left between them. CDR1 and CDR2 from the germline V gene are LNHNV and YYDKDF (reference sequence). This CDR3 region has 15 residues. The CDR3 sequence: CATSRDVDQGKKLFF. Here the CDR3 DNA reads TGTGCCACCAGCAGAGATGTTGATCAGGGGAAAAAACTGTTTTTT.

With respect to this clonotype: This could be a read error, since a much larger clone is one nucleotide away. The chain has TRBV2 and TRBJ1-1; 7 bases match TRBD1. The CDR3 spans 15 residues. Per the germline V gene, CDR1 is SNHLY and CDR2 is FYNNEI. Here the CDR3 DNA reads TGTGCCAGCAGTTCCCTGGGGCAGGGGGTCACTGGAGCTTTCTTT. This gives the protein CASSSLGQGVTGAFF. Drawing the rest from reference TRBV2 and TRBJ1-1, the complete variable domain is EPEVTQTPSHQVTQMGQEVILRCVPISNHLYFYWYRQILGQKVEFLVSFYNNEISEKSEIFDDQFSVERPDGSNFTLKIRSTKLEDSAMYFCASSSLGQGVTGAFFGQGTRLTVV.

The chain recombines TRBV2 with TRBJ2-3; 12 bases match TRBD2. V lost 4 bases to trimming and J lost 7 bases; unmatched junction nucleotides: 9. Germline loops: CDR1 SNHLY, CDR2 FYNNEI. CDR3 length equals 16 residues. DNA for the CDR3: TGTGCCAGCAGTGGACTAGCGGGGGCCTATAGGAATACGCAGTATTTT. Amino acid sequence: CASSGLAGAYRNTQYF.

Notes on this clonotype: A much larger clone differs from this one at a single base, so this may be a read error. V is TRBV20-1 and J is TRBJ2-7, with D possibly being TRBD2 (5 bases). V gave up 6 bases and J gave up 2 bases, with 17 bases separating them. Germline CDR1 is DFQATT and CDR2 is SNEGSKA (reference sequence). CDR3 length: 14 amino acids. CDR3 loop: CSAAPETTTYEQYF. Written as DNA, the CDR3 is TGCAGTGCGGCCCCTGAGACGACTACCTACGAGCAGTACTTC.

This clonotype was detected only a few times. The chain recombines TRBV27 with TRBJ1-2, with a tentative D call TRBD1 (5 bases). The CDR3 runs to 15 residues. Germline CDR1 is MNHEY and CDR2 is SMNVEV (reference sequence). V lost 4 bases to trimming and J lost 7 bases, with 19 bases between them. The CDR3 sequence: CASSSIGHYRGGYTF. In DNA form, the CDR3 reads TGTGCCAGCAGTTCCATCGGACACTATCGTGGTGGCTACACCTTC.

This clonotype was observed many times. The chain links TRBV13 to TRBJ1-2; D possibly corresponds to TRBD1 (5 bases). The CDR3 has 16 residues. Germline V gene sequence: CDR1 PRHDT, CDR2 FYEKMQ (reference sequence). Trimming left V 5 bases short and J 3 bases short, with 19 bases between. The CDR3 spells CASSLTITRGDYGYTF. CDR3 DNA sequence: TGTGCCAGCAGCCTGACAATAACCCGAGGGGACTATGGCTACACCTTC. The entire variable domain, with the rest obtained from reference TRBV13 and TRBJ1-2, is as follows: AAGVIQSPRHLIKEKRETATLKCYPIPRHDTVYWYQQGPGQDPQFLISFYEKMQSDKGSIPDRFSAQQFSDYHSELNMSSLELGDSALYFCASSLTITRGDYGYTFGSGTRLTVV.

A few counts support this clonotype. As DNA, the CDR3 is TGTGCCAGCAGCCGAAGGCGAAACACTGAAGCTTTCTTT. Translation: CASSRRRNTEAFF. The chain is built from TRBV3-1 and TRBJ1-1; no definite D call. The V and J ends lost 4 bases and 2 bases respectively, with 8 bases between them. The CDR3 has 13 residues. Germline V CDR1 and CDR2: LGHDT, YNNKEL (reference sequence).

This clonotype showed up just a few times. The gene calls are TRBV5-8 and TRBJ2-5, with D hard to call. Germline CDR1 reads SGHTS; CDR2 reads YDEGEE. The CDR3 is made up of 14 amino acids. Trimming cost V 0 bases and J 2 bases, with 8 bases left between them. The CDR3, as DNA: TGTGCCAGCAGCTTGGTGGAGAAACAAGAGACCCAGTACTTC. It encodes CASSLVEKQETQYF.

The rearrangement links TRBV9 to TRBJ1-5, with D uncertain. This CDR3 spans 14 amino acids. The V end lost 1 base, the J end lost 3 bases, and 8 bases lay between the germline ends. Germline V gene lookup returns CDR1 SGDLS and CDR2 YYNGEE. The CDR3 DNA reads as TGTGCCAGCAGCGTACATCAGAACAATCAGCCCCAGCATTTT. It is translated as CASSVHQNNQPQHF. Drawing the rest from reference TRBV9 and TRBJ1-5, the complete variable domain is DSGVTQTPKHLITATGQRVTLRCSPRSGDLSVYWYQQSLDQGLQFLIQYYNGEERAKGNILERFSAQQFPDLHSELNLSSLELGDSALYFCASSVHQNNQPQHFGDGTRLSIL.

This clonotype was picked up a small number of times. The V and J genes are TRBV15 and TRBJ2-3; D remains ambiguous. The V gene's germline CDR1 is LNHNV and CDR2 YYDKDF (reference sequence). V was shortened by 3 bases and J by 0 bases, with 7 bases between the two germline ends. The CDR3 is made up of 14 amino acids. In DNA form, the CDR3 reads TGTGCCACCAGCAGTATCGACAGCACAGATACGCAGTATTTT. Its translation: CATSSIDSTDTQYF.

CDR3 nucleotides: TGTGCCATCGGAGGAGGGGGCTATCAGCCCCAGCATTTT. Protein sequence: CAIGGGGYQPQHF. The chain is built from TRBV10-3 and TRBJ1-5; 7 nucleotides align to TRBD1. The CDR3 has 13 residues. J gave up 5 bases and V 8 bases, and 6 bases lay outside the gene matches. CDR1 is ENHRY and CDR2 is SYGVKD in the germline V gene.

This clonotype turned up a few times. The rearrangement uses TRBV12-5 and TRBJ2-7, with 7 nucleotides matching TRBD1. CDR1 is LGHNT, CDR2 FRNRAP, per germline. The J segment lost 6 bases and the V segment lost 5 bases, leaving 10 bases of the junction unmatched. There are 14 residues in the CDR3. The chain's CDR3 is CASGNRQGASEQYF. Written as DNA, the CDR3 is TGTGCTAGTGGTAATCGACAGGGCGCCAGCGAGCAGTACTTC.

In regard to this clonotype: A read error may account for a junction end that differs from germline. V is TRBV5-8 and J is TRBJ2-7, with 9 bases matching TRBD2. CDR1 is SGHTS, CDR2 YDEGEE, per germline. The CDR3 sequence is 16 residues long. CDR3 sequence reads: CASSQEGLGLAHEQYF. CDR3 coding DNA: TGCGCCAGCAGCCAAGAGGGTTTGGGACTAGCCCACGAGCAGTACTTC.